This T cell receptor (beta chain) was identified in a study of cytomegalovirus exposure and HLA in healthy donors. Study results and limitations: Previously analyzed data showed that most TCR beta V segments were productive at a frequency of about 90% or about 30%.

V shed 6 bases and J shed 6 bases, with 6 bases lying between them. The CDR3 is made up of 11 amino acids. CDR1 is MNHEY and CDR2 is SMNVEV in the germline V gene (reference sequence). As to this clone: Its specificity is not known.

In the PCR, 60 Vbeta and 13 Jbeta primers were used. Profiled with immunoSEQ multiplex PCR; TCRdb holds only in-frame clones, not every one. The sample has roughly 150,000 clones, about 82% seen once; the top ten hold about 4.3%. Sequenced sample: PBMCs. The clonotype originates from a man aged 25 to 45 in good health. The V gene is TRBV27, the J gene TRBJ2-1; D remains unclear. This CDR3 is CASRLINEQFF. DNA of the CDR3: TGTGCCAGCAGGCTAATCAATGAGCAGTTCTTC.